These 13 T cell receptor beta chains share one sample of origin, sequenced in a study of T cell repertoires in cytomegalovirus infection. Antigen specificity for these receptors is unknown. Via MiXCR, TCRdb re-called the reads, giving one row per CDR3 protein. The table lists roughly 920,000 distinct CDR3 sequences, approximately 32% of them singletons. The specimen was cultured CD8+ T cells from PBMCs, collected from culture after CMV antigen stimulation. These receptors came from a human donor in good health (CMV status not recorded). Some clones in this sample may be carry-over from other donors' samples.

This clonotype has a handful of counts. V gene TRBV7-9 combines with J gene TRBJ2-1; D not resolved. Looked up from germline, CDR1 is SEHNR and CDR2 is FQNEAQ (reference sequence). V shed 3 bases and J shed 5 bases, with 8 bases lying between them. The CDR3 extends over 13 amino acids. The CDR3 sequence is CASSFSLHNEQFF. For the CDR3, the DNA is TGTGCCAGCAGCTTCAGCCTCCACAATGAGCAGTTCTTC.

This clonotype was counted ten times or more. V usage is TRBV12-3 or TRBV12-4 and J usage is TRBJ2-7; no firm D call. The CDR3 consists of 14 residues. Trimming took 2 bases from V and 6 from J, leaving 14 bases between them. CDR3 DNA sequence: TGTGCCAGCAGTTTACGGCAGACCTTCGGCGAGCAGTACTTC. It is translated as CASSLRQTFGEQYF.

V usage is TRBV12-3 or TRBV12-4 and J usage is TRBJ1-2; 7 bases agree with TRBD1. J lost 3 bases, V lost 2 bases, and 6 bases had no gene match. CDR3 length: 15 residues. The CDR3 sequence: CASSLRDSPYYGYTF. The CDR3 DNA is TGTGCCAGCAGTTTAAGGGACAGCCCATACTATGGCTACACCTTC.

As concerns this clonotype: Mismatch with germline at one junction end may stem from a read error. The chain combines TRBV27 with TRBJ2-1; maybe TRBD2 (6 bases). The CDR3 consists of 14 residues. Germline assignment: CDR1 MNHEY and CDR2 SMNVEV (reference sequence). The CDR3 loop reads CASSLIRGNNERFF. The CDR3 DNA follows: TGTGCCAGCAGTTTAATCCGGGGGAACAATGAGCGGTTCTTC.

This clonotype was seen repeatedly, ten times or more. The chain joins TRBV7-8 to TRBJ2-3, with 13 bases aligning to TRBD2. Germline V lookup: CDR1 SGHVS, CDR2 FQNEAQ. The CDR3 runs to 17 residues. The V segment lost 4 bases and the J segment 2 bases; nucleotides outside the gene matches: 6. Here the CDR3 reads CASSSGTSGAYTDTQYF. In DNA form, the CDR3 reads TGTGCCAGCAGCTCCGGGACTAGCGGGGCCTACACAGATACGCAGTATTTT.

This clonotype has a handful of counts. The CDR3 DNA follows: TGTGCCAGCTCCCGGGGACAGGATGCACCTAACTATGGCTACACCTTC. It codes for CASSRGQDAPNYGYTF. This chain links TRBV6-5 with TRBJ1-2; 8 bases agree with TRBD1. CDR1 is MNHEY, CDR2 SVGAGI, per germline. The length of the CDR3 is 16 residues. J lost 0 bases, V lost 8 bases, and 11 bases had no gene match.

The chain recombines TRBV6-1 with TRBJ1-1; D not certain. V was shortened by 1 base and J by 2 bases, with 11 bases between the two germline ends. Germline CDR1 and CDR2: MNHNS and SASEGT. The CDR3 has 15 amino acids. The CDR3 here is CASSEGSRPNTEAFF. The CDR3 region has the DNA TGTGCCAGCAGTGAAGGTAGCCGACCTAACACTGAAGCTTTCTTT.

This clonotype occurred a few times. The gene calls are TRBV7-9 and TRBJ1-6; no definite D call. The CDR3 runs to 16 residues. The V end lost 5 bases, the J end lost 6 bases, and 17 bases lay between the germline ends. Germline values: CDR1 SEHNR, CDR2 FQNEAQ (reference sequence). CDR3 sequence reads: CASSDVVSRFNSPLHF. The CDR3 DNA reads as TGTGCCAGCAGCGATGTCGTGAGCCGCTTTAATTCACCCCTCCACTTT.

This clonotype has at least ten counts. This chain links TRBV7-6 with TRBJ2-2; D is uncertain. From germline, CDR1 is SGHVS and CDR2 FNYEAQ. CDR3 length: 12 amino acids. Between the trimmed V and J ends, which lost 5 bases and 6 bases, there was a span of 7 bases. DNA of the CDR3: TGTGCCAGCAGCCGAACGTCCGGGGAGCTGTTTTTT. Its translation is CASSRTSGELFF.

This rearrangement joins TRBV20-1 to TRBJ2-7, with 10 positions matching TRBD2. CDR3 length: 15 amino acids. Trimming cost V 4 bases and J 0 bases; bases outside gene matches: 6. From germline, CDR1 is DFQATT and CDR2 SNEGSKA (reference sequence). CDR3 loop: CSATELAGSSYEQYV. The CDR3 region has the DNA TGCAGTGCTACTGAACTAGCGGGGAGCTCCTACGAGCAGTACGTC.

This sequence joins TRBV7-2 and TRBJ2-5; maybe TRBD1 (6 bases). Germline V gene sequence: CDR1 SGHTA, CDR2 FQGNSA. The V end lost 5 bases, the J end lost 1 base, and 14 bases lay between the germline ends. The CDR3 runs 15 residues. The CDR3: CASSRWDNLQETQYF. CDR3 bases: TGTGCCAGCAGCAGATGGGACAACCTCCAAGAGACCCAGTACTTC. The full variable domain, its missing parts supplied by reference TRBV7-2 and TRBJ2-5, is GAGVSQSPSNKVTEKGKDVELRCDPISGHTALYWYRQSLGQGLEFLIYFQGNSAPDKSGLPSDRFSAERTGGSVSTLTIQRTQQEDSAVYLCASSRWDNLQETQYFGPGTRLLVL.

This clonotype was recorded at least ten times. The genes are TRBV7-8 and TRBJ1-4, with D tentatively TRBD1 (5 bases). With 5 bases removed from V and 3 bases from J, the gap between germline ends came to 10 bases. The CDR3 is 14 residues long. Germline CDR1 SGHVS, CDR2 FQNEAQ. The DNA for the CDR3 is TGTGCCAGCAGCCCCCGGGGCTCTAATGAAAAACTGTTTTTT. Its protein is CASSPRGSNEKLFF.

The chain's CDR3 is CASSEDSPSYNEQFF. CDR3 bases: TGTGCCAGCAGTGAAGACAGTCCCTCCTACAATGAGCAGTTCTTC. This chain links TRBV6-1 with TRBJ2-1; no clear D. V lost 1 base and J 0 bases, leaving 7 bases between the germline ends. Per germline, CDR1 MNHNS and CDR2 SASEGT. The CDR3 is made up of 15 amino acids.